The present T cell receptor beta chain was sequenced within a study of T cell responses to AZD1222 COVID-19 vaccine (dated by TCRdb to the early 2020s). General notes on the study: Because spike-specific TCR depth and breadth did not differ between the two schedules, AZD1222 recipients who got a second dose at roughly 4 weeks were pooled with those who got a second dose at roughly 12 weeks. Trial participants were enrolled by age into 18-55, 56-69 and 70-plus year subgroups, with around 140, 26 and 57 TCR-sequenced participants respectively. TCR sequencing was performed for about 240 trial participants, of whom around 210 were given two doses of AZD1222 and around 25 were given two doses of MenACWY control vaccine.

Broader findings and caveats from the paper: Epitopes outside the regions mutated in the B.1.351 and B.1.1.7 variants were reportedly recognized by nearly half of the unique spike-specific TCRs. Vaccine-associated CD4 TCRs spanned the whole spike protein, with dominant responses in regions 160-218 and 743-854. Conclusions about previously exposed vaccinees were limited because only a handful of AZD1222 recipients were SARS-CoV-2 seropositive at baseline. No day 14 peak-response samples were available, so repertoires were characterized only after the peak T cell response. The 56-69-year group was small, and its depth increase did not reach significance, likely because of low power. Participants were mostly white British and included more females than males, and it was suggested by the authors that clonal diversity may have been underestimated. After two AZD1222 doses, both the breadth and the depth of spike-specific TCRs were significantly higher than at day 0 and than in MenACWY recipients.

V and J are truncated by 11 bases and 2 bases respectively, leaving an intervening sequence of 11 bases. From its cysteine to its phenylalanine, the CDR3 spans 12 amino acids. The DNA shown is the 36-base CDR3, in frame from base 1. Reading the germline V gene (reference sequence) gives CDR1 LNHDA and CDR2 SQIVND. The time point label, as the study defines it: baseline before first vaccination. Vaccinee samples came from UK trials COV001 and COV002, including a single-blind randomized controlled phase 2/3 trial of AZD1222 (ChAdOx1 nCoV-19) in healthy adults. Trial participant PBMC samples were collected at day 0 and day 28 after the second dose for TCRbeta chain sequencing. The CDR3 regions of human TCRbeta chains were analyzed by immunosequencing. Under the source paper's analysis protocol: TCRs in the repertoires were compared against a reference library of SARS-CoV-2-specific TCRs that had been generated with the MIRA antigen-specificity platform. Breadth was defined as the fraction of unique TCRs that were SARS-CoV-2-associated. Depth was defined as the fraction of total T cells that were SARS-CoV-2-associated. Using the MIRA data, each spike-specific TCR was mapped to the spike region that the TCR reacts to and placed in a CD4 or CD8 class. Log10-transformed breadth and depth values were compared by one-way ANOVA with Sidak's multiple comparisons tests. This is the immuneACCESS table as TCRdb keeps it, with only in-frame sequences that have V and J called. A part of the clones is gone; compared with another copy, unresolved V genes explain less than half, and the rest is unexplained. That table supplies the V and J calls and clone size; D and trimming were determined from the DNA. The sample has 140,000 to 150,000 clones on record, approximately 90% of them singletons. 1.5% to 2% of the sample goes to the ten largest clones.

A word on this clone: This receptor's antigen is unknown. Per-base quality was not reported, and no clone a single base away is much larger than it.

In this chain, TRBV19 is recombined with TRBJ2-3, with TRBD1 perhaps the D gene, on 5 matching bases. This TCR derives from an adult in good health. The sequencing used peripheral blood, collected on day 0 of AZD1222 vaccination. The CDR3 corresponds to CASRTTTDTQYF. The DNA is TGTGCCTCCAGGACAACCACAGATACGCAGTATTTT.